The entry that follows covers one T cell receptor beta chain sequence. The table came from immunoSEQ multiplex PCR; TCRdb's copy has only in-frame clones and leaves some out. The repertoire holds around 280,000 clones, around nine tenths seen once, with 1.7% in the top ten. Participant-given clinical history determined each cohort assignment. All recovered Cohort 3 donors got two negative PCRs, got clearance, or saw symptom resolution. These data originate in a study of blood T cell repertoires in COVID-19. For the study at large: Material from acute and convalescent COVID-19 was sourced from the United States, Italy and Spain.

The CDR3 is made up of 15 amino acids. Trimming removed 0 bases from V and 7 bases from J, with 13 bases in between. The germline V gene has CDR1 LNHNV and CDR2 YYDKDF (reference sequence). The sequenced sample was PBMCs or T cells enriched from blood (not recorded which). This sequence joins TRBV15 and TRBJ1-5; D is possibly TRBD1 (6 bases). This TCR derives from a woman aged 35 to 49 who had recovered from COVID-19. CDR3 sequence (DNA): TGTGCCACCAGCAGAGATCCGACAGGTAGCCAGCCCCAGCATTTT. Protein sequence: CATSRDPTGSQPQHF.